This T cell receptor beta chain derives from a study of control samples from healthy donors and cancer patients. Sequencing was performed with immunoSEQ multiplex PCR; in TCRdb, only in-frame clones are kept and a portion is missing. The sample holds about 79,000 clones; approximately 93% are singletons and the top ten take over 0.95%. Germline trimming cut 4 bases from V and 9 bases from J; bases unmatched to any gene: 5. Germline V gene lookup returns CDR1 LGHDT and CDR2 YNNKEL (reference sequence). This CDR3 region has 14 residues. Specimen: PBMCs. The J gene is TRBJ1-6, the V gene TRBV3-1 (or the pseudogene TRBV3-2); TRBD1 matches 8 bases. This TCR derives from a woman aged 40 to 49 with lung cancer. CDR3 nucleotides: TGTGCCAGCAGCCTAGGACAGGGAAGTTCACCCCTCCACTTT. It yields the protein CASSLGQGSSPLHF.